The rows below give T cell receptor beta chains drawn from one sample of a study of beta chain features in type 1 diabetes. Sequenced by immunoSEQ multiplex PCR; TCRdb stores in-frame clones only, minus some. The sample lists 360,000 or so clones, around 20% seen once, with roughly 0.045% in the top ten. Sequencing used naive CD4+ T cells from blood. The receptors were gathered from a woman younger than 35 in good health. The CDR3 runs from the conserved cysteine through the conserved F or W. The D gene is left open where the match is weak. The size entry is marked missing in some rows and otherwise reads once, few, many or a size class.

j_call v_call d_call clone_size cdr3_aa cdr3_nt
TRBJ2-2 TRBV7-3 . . CASSPGSGNTGELFF TGTGCCAGCAGCCCCGGCTCGGGTAACACCGGGGAGCTGTTTTTT
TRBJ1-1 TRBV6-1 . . CASSEEGGRGAFF TGTGCCAGCAGTGAAGAGGGGGGGAGAGGGGCTTTCTTT
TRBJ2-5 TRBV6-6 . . CASSYVQGETQYF TGTGCCAGCAGTTACGTCCAGGGGGAGACCCAGTACTTC
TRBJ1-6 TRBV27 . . CASSPQGYSPLHF TGTGCCAGCAGTCCTCAGGGGTATTCACCCCTCCACTTT
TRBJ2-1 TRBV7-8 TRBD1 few CASSFGQGYNEQFF TGTGCCAGCAGCTTTGGACAGGGATACAATGAGCAGTTCTTC
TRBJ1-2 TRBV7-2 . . CASRQQGEGLYGYTF TGTGCCAGCAGACAACAAGGGGAGGGACTCTATGGCTACACCTTC
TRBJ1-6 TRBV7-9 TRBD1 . CASSVDRENSPLHF TGTGCCAGCAGCGTCGACAGGGAGAATTCACCCCTCCACTTT
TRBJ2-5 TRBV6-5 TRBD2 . CASNGPGGQETQYF TGTGCCAGCAATGGACCGGGGGGCCAAGAGACCCAGTACTTC
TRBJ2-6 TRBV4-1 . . CASSQVSRRSGANVLTF TGCGCCAGCAGCCAAGTTAGTAGGAGGTCTGGGGCCAACGTCCTGACTTTC
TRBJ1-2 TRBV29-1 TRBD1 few CSVGGQSPNYGYTF TGCAGCGTTGGGGGACAGTCCCCTAACTATGGCTACACCTTC
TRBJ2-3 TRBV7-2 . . CASSLKLFTDTQYF TGTGCCAGCAGCTTAAAACTCTTCACAGATACGCAGTATTTT
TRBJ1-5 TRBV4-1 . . CASSQDTGYQPQHF TGCGCCAGCAGCCAAGATACTGGTTATCAGCCCCAGCATTTT
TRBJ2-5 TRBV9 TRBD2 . CASSPRLAEETQYF TGTGCCAGCAGCCCGCGACTAGCGGAAGAGACCCAGTACTTC
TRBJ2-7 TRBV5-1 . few CASSWTDDYEQYF TGCGCCAGCAGCTGGACAGATGACTACGAGCAGTACTTC
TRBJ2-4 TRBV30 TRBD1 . CAWSTGGGGIQYF TGTGCCTGGAGTACAGGGGGCGGGGGCATTCAGTACTTC
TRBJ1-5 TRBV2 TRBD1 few CASSRQGEDQPQHF TGTGCCAGCAGCAGACAGGGCGAGGATCAGCCCCAGCATTTT
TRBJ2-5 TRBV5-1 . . CASIGLGSNQETQYF TGCGCCAGCATTGGTCTCGGGTCTAACCAAGAGACCCAGTACTTC
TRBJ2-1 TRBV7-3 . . CASSSRRMGEQFF TGTGCCAGCAGCTCCCGCAGGATGGGTGAGCAGTTCTTC
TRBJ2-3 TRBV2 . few CASSARRGAITDTQYF TGTGCCAGCAGTGCCCGACGGGGGGCTATCACAGATACGCAGTATTTT
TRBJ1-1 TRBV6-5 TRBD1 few CARHRGRGVTEAFF TGTGCCAGACACAGGGGCCGCGGAGTGACTGAAGCTTTCTTT
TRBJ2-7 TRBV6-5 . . CASSYMRAASLGEQYF TGTGCCAGCAGTTATATGCGGGCAGCATCTCTTGGTGAGCAGTACTTC
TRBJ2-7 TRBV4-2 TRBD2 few CASSQDREVAYEQYF TGTGCCAGCAGCCAAGATCGGGAGGTGGCCTACGAGCAGTACTTC
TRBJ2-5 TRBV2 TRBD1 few CASSGQGQPLETQYF TGTGCCAGCAGTGGTCAGGGACAGCCGTTAGAGACCCAGTACTTC
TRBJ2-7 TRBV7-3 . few CASSLKAGWSYEQYF TGTGCCAGCAGCTTAAAGGCAGGGTGGTCCTACGAGCAGTACTTC
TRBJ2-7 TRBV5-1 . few CASRRGTDFYEQYF TGCGCCAGCCGTCGGGGGACAGACTTCTACGAGCAGTACTTC
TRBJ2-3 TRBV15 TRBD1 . CATSPRDRVDTQYF TGTGCCACCAGCCCCCGGGACAGAGTGGATACGCAGTATTTT
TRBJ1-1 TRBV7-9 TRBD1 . CASSRQGIPEAFF TGTGCCAGCAGCCGACAGGGGATCCCTGAAGCTTTCTTT
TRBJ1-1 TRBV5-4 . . CASSLQPTDEAFF TGTGCCAGCAGCTTACAGCCTACCGATGAAGCTTTCTTT
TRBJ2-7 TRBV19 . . CASSIYFDSSYEQYF TGTGCCAGTAGTATCTATTTCGACAGCTCCTACGAGCAGTACTTC
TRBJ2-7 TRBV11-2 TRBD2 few CASSPSLAGGEQYF TGTGCCAGCAGCCCGTCACTAGCGGGAGGCGAGCAGTACTTC
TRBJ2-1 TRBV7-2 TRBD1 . CASSFGTGGGQFF TGTGCCAGCAGCTTCGGGACAGGGGGCGGTCAGTTCTTC
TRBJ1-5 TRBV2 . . CASSQTVWNQPQHF TGTGCCAGCAGCCAAACAGTGTGGAATCAGCCCCAGCATTTT